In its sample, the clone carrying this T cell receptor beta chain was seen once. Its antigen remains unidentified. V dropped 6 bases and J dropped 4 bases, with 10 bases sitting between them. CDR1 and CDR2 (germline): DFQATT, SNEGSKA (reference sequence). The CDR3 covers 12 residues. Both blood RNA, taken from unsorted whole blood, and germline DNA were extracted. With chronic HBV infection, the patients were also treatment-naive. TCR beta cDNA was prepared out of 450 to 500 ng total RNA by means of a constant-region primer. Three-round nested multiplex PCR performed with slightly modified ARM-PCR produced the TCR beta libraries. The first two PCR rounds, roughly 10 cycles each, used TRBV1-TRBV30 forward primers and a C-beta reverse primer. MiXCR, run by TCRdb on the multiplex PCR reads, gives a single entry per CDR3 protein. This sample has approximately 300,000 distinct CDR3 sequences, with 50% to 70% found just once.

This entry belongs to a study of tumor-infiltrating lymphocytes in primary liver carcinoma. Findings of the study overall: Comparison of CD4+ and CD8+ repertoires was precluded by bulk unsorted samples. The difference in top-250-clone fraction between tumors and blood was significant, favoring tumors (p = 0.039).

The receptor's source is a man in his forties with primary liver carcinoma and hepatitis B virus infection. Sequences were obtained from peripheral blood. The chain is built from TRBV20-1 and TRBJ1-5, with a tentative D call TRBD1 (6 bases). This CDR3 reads CSAAQGNQPQHF. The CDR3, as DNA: TGCAGTGCCGCCCAGGGGAATCAGCCCCAGCATTTT.